The rows below give T cell receptor beta chains drawn from one sample of a study of spatial heterogeneity in lung cancer. TCRdb re-called the 5' RACE reads with MiXCR, one entry per CDR3 protein. The sample holds about 23,000 distinct CDR3 sequences, about 9.8% seen once. The source material was PBMCs, sampled at follow-up. These receptors were collected from a male donor with early-stage non-small cell lung cancer. Each CDR3 is given with its conserved first and last residue. The D gene is left open where the match is weak. Rows give clone size only sometimes, using once, few, many, or a class for an expanded clone.

V gene: TRBV7-2
D gene: -
clone size: few
J gene: TRBJ2-7
CDR3 DNA: TGTGCCAGCAGCGGACGCGTTAACTACGAGCAGTACTTC
CDR3 protein: CASSGRVNYEQYF

V gene: TRBV19
D gene: TRBD1
clone size: -
J gene: TRBJ2-4
CDR3 DNA: TGTGCCAGTAGTATGGACCGGGACAGGGTAGCCAAAAACATTCAGTACTTC
CDR3 protein: CASSMDRDRVAKNIQYF

V gene: TRBV7-8
D gene: -
clone size: many
J gene: TRBJ1-1
CDR3 DNA: TGTGCCAGCAGCTTGCAACCCCAGGGGACTGAAGCTTTCTTT
CDR3 protein: CASSLQPQGTEAFF

V gene: TRBV24-1
D gene: -
clone size: -
J gene: TRBJ2-1
CDR3 DNA: TGTGCCACCAGGGGCATCGACTACAATGAGCAGTTCTTC
CDR3 protein: CATRGIDYNEQFF

V gene: TRBV10-3
D gene: TRBD1
clone size: -
J gene: TRBJ1-1
CDR3 DNA: TGTGCCACCTCGACAGGGGCTGGGACTGAAGCTTTCTTT
CDR3 protein: CATSTGAGTEAFF

V gene: TRBV7-6
D gene: TRBD2
clone size: -
J gene: TRBJ2-5
CDR3 DNA: TGTGCCAGCAGCTTAGACATTCGGGGGGGCCAAGAGACCCAGTACTTC
CDR3 protein: CASSLDIRGGQETQYF

V gene: TRBV4-2
D gene: TRBD2
clone size: many
J gene: TRBJ2-7
CDR3 DNA: TGTGCCAGCAGCTCCATAGCGGGGGGGCGCCACGAGCAGTACTTC
CDR3 protein: CASSSIAGGRHEQYF

V gene: TRBV28
D gene: TRBD1
clone size: many
J gene: TRBJ1-1
CDR3 DNA: TGTGCCAGCAGACCAGGGGGCGTGGGTGAAGCTTTCTTT
CDR3 protein: CASRPGGVGEAFF

V gene: TRBV15
D gene: -
clone size: -
J gene: TRBJ2-7
CDR3 DNA: TGTGCCACCAGCAGAGCTGGCTACTCCTACGAGCAGTACTTC
CDR3 protein: CATSRAGYSYEQYF

V gene: TRBV2
D gene: TRBD1
clone size: many
J gene: TRBJ2-2
CDR3 DNA: TGTGCCAGCAGCCGGGACAGGGGCACCGGGGAGCTGTTTTTT
CDR3 protein: CASSRDRGTGELFF

V gene: TRBV11-2
D gene: TRBD2
clone size: -
J gene: TRBJ2-5
CDR3 DNA: TGTGCCAGCAGCTTACACGGGGGGGGAGAGACCCAGTACTTC
CDR3 protein: CASSLHGGGETQYF

V gene: TRBV11-2
D gene: -
clone size: -
J gene: TRBJ2-7
CDR3 DNA: TGTGCCAGCAGCTTAGTCGTGTCCTACGAGCAGTACTTC
CDR3 protein: CASSLVVSYEQYF

V gene: TRBV9
D gene: -
clone size: many
J gene: TRBJ2-1
CDR3 DNA: TGTGCCAGCAGCGTAGACTCTAGGCAGTTCTTC
CDR3 protein: CASSVDSRQFF

V gene: TRBV7-2
D gene: TRBD2
clone size: many
J gene: TRBJ2-1
CDR3 DNA: TGTGCCAGCAGCTCGACTAGCGGGGGGATGAATGAGCAGTTCTTC
CDR3 protein: CASSSTSGGMNEQFF

V gene: TRBV5-6
D gene: -
clone size: many
J gene: TRBJ2-5
CDR3 DNA: TGTGCCAGCAGGGGACAGCGGAGGGGGCAAGAGACCCAGTACTTC
CDR3 protein: CASRGQRRGQETQYF

V gene: TRBV3-1
D gene: -
clone size: few
J gene: TRBJ1-5
CDR3 DNA: TGTGCCAGCAGTCCTGCCTCGAGGCGACAGCCCCAGCATTTT
CDR3 protein: CASSPASRRQPQHF

V gene: TRBV30
D gene: -
clone size: many
J gene: TRBJ2-1
CDR3 DNA: TGTGCCTGGAGTACACCGCCCAACAACAATGAGCAGTTCTTC
CDR3 protein: CAWSTPPNNNEQFF

V gene: TRBV6-2/TRBV6-3
D gene: -
clone size: few
J gene: TRBJ2-3
CDR3 DNA: TGTGCCAGCAGTTACGGCCTAGCAACAGATACGCAGTATTTT
CDR3 protein: CASSYGLATDTQYF

V gene: TRBV7-6
D gene: -
clone size: many
J gene: TRBJ2-4
CDR3 DNA: TGTGCCAGCAGCTTAGAGGGCCCCCTGTCCAAAAACATTCAGTACTTC
CDR3 protein: CASSLEGPLSKNIQYF

V gene: TRBV7-9
D gene: -
clone size: many
J gene: TRBJ2-1
CDR3 DNA: TGTGCCAGCAGCTTGGAACGAAACGAGCAGTTCTTC
CDR3 protein: CASSLERNEQFF

V gene: TRBV28
D gene: -
clone size: -
J gene: TRBJ2-7
CDR3 DNA: TGTGCCAGCAGTCCATCAACAGGGTTGTACGAGCAGTACTTC
CDR3 protein: CASSPSTGLYEQYF

V gene: TRBV7-9
D gene: -
clone size: -
J gene: TRBJ2-3
CDR3 DNA: TGTGCCAGCAGCTTAAACCAAGATACGCAGTATTTT
CDR3 protein: CASSLNQDTQYF

V gene: TRBV5-1
D gene: -
clone size: many
J gene: TRBJ2-2
CDR3 DNA: TGCGCCAGCAGCTTGGTGACACCGGGGGAGCTGTTTTTT
CDR3 protein: CASSLVTPGELFF

V gene: TRBV20-1
D gene: -
clone size: -
J gene: TRBJ2-6
CDR3 DNA: TGCAGTGCTAGCGGCGGGGCAGGGTCACGCTCTGGGGCCAACGTCCTGACTTTC
CDR3 protein: CSASGGAGSRSGANVLTF

V gene: TRBV5-5
D gene: -
clone size: many
J gene: TRBJ1-4
CDR3 DNA: TGTGCCAGCAGCCCCACAGGGCCCAATAATGAAAAACTGTTTTTT
CDR3 protein: CASSPTGPNNEKLFF

V gene: TRBV19
D gene: -
clone size: many
J gene: TRBJ2-7
CDR3 DNA: TGTGCCAGTAGTATAGAAGGAGGCCTGCACTACGAGCAGTACTTC
CDR3 protein: CASSIEGGLHYEQYF

V gene: TRBV5-4
D gene: -
clone size: few
J gene: TRBJ1-2
CDR3 DNA: TGTGCCAGCAGCGAGGGCCGGCAGAACTATGGCTACACCTTC
CDR3 protein: CASSEGRQNYGYTF

V gene: TRBV5-1
D gene: -
clone size: -
J gene: TRBJ2-1
CDR3 DNA: TGCGCCAGCAGTACCCTCGCCGGGGCGAATGAGCAGTTCTTC
CDR3 protein: CASSTLAGANEQFF

V gene: TRBV4-3
D gene: -
clone size: many
J gene: TRBJ1-2
CDR3 DNA: TGCGCCAGCAGCCAAGACATAGTGAGCTATGGCTACACCTTC
CDR3 protein: CASSQDIVSYGYTF

V gene: TRBV12-3/TRBV12-4
D gene: -
clone size: many
J gene: TRBJ2-3
CDR3 DNA: TGTGCCAGCAGTGTTCAGGGGCGCGGCACAGATACGCAGTATTTT
CDR3 protein: CASSVQGRGTDTQYF

V gene: TRBV18
D gene: -
clone size: many
J gene: TRBJ1-1
CDR3 DNA: TGTGCCAGCTCACTCCCGGGAGGAAACACTGAAGCTTTCTTT
CDR3 protein: CASSLPGGNTEAFF

V gene: TRBV10-1
D gene: -
clone size: few
J gene: TRBJ1-6
CDR3 DNA: TGCGCCAGCAGTGCTTCGGCGACCTATAATTCACCCCTCCACTTT
CDR3 protein: CASSASATYNSPLHF

V gene: TRBV18
D gene: -
clone size: many
J gene: TRBJ2-7
CDR3 DNA: TGTGCCAGCTCACCCCAAAGGGAAGAGCAGTACTTC
CDR3 protein: CASSPQREEQYF

V gene: TRBV5-1
D gene: TRBD2
clone size: many
J gene: TRBJ2-5
CDR3 DNA: TGCGCCAGCAGCTATGATAGCGGGCAAGAGACCCAGTACTTC
CDR3 protein: CASSYDSGQETQYF

V gene: TRBV6-6
D gene: -
clone size: few
J gene: TRBJ2-3
CDR3 DNA: TGTGCCAGCAGTTCTCCTAGCATCACAGATACGCAGTATTTT
CDR3 protein: CASSSPSITDTQYF

V gene: TRBV15
D gene: -
clone size: many
J gene: TRBJ2-5
CDR3 DNA: TGTGCCACCAGCAGAGATCGGGACTACCAAGAGACCCAGTACTTC
CDR3 protein: CATSRDRDYQETQYF

V gene: TRBV2
D gene: TRBD2
clone size: few
J gene: TRBJ2-3
CDR3 DNA: TGTGCCAGCAGTGACCCTAGCGGGGGCACAGATACGCAGTATTTT
CDR3 protein: CASSDPSGGTDTQYF

V gene: TRBV20-1
D gene: TRBD1
clone size: few
J gene: TRBJ1-5
CDR3 DNA: TGCAGTGCTTCGGACAGGTCGTACAATCAGCCCCAGCATTTT
CDR3 protein: CSASDRSYNQPQHF

V gene: TRBV5-1
D gene: -
clone size: -
J gene: TRBJ2-3
CDR3 DNA: TGCGCCAGCAGCTTATCCCGGGACTCTAGCACAGATACGCAGTATTTT
CDR3 protein: CASSLSRDSSTDTQYF

V gene: TRBV14
D gene: -
clone size: many
J gene: TRBJ1-2
CDR3 DNA: TGTGCCAGCAGCCAACGTAGCAACTATGGCTACACCTTC
CDR3 protein: CASSQRSNYGYTF

V gene: TRBV27
D gene: -
clone size: many
J gene: TRBJ1-6
CDR3 DNA: TGTGCCAGCAGTTACGGGGGCGGTAATTCACCCCTCCACTTT
CDR3 protein: CASSYGGGNSPLHF

V gene: TRBV18
D gene: TRBD2
clone size: few
J gene: TRBJ2-1
CDR3 DNA: TGTGCCAGCTCAGTTAGCGGGTATTCCTACAATGAGCAGTTCTTC
CDR3 protein: CASSVSGYSYNEQFF

V gene: TRBV7-6
D gene: TRBD1
clone size: few
J gene: TRBJ1-2
CDR3 DNA: TGTGCCAGCAGCTCCCGACAGGGGAGTTCCGTGGATGGCTACACCTTC
CDR3 protein: CASSSRQGSSVDGYTF

V gene: TRBV20-1
D gene: -
clone size: many
J gene: TRBJ2-2
CDR3 DNA: TGCAGTGCCGGAGGCAGCCCCTTTTCTGGGGAGCTGTTTTTT
CDR3 protein: CSAGGSPFSGELFF

V gene: TRBV14
D gene: -
clone size: -
J gene: TRBJ1-4
CDR3 DNA: TGTGCCAGCAGCCCATCTCGGGGGGAAAAACTGTTTTTT
CDR3 protein: CASSPSRGEKLFF

V gene: TRBV5-1
D gene: -
clone size: few
J gene: TRBJ1-2
CDR3 DNA: TGCGCCAGCAGCTTCAGGGGTGCGGATGGCTACACCTTC
CDR3 protein: CASSFRGADGYTF

V gene: TRBV2
D gene: -
clone size: many
J gene: TRBJ1-2
CDR3 DNA: TGTGCCAGCAGTGAAAGGGTTTACTGTACCTTC
CDR3 protein: CASSERVYCTF

V gene: TRBV20-1
D gene: -
clone size: many
J gene: TRBJ1-5
CDR3 DNA: TGCAGTGCTTCCAGGACCCCGCGTCAGCCCCAGCATTTT
CDR3 protein: CSASRTPRQPQHF

V gene: TRBV7-8
D gene: -
clone size: -
J gene: TRBJ2-5
CDR3 DNA: TGTGCCAGCAGCTTAGCTCAAGGGATAGGAGAGACCCAGTACTTC
CDR3 protein: CASSLAQGIGETQYF

V gene: TRBV30
D gene: -
clone size: -
J gene: TRBJ1-6
CDR3 DNA: TGTGCCTGGAGGGGACCTCCAACTCGTAATTCACCCCTCCACTTT
CDR3 protein: CAWRGPPTRNSPLHF

V gene: TRBV6-2/TRBV6-3
D gene: -
clone size: many
J gene: TRBJ2-4
CDR3 DNA: TGTGCCAGCAGCCTCAGAAGTTTGGCCAAAAACATTCAGTACTTC
CDR3 protein: CASSLRSLAKNIQYF

V gene: TRBV7-8
D gene: -
clone size: -
J gene: TRBJ1-2
CDR3 DNA: TGTGCCAGCAGCACATCCGGGGCATGGATGCAGGGTTATGGCTACACCTTC
CDR3 protein: CASSTSGAWMQGYGYTF

V gene: TRBV7-2
D gene: -
clone size: -
J gene: TRBJ2-5
CDR3 DNA: TGTGCCAGCAGCTTAGAACTTAACCAAGAGACCCAGTACTTC
CDR3 protein: CASSLELNQETQYF

V gene: TRBV10-3
D gene: -
clone size: -
J gene: TRBJ2-7
CDR3 DNA: TGTGCCATCAGTTTAGGCGGGGGCGACGAGCAGTACTTC
CDR3 protein: CAISLGGGDEQYF

V gene: TRBV5-1
D gene: TRBD1
clone size: many
J gene: TRBJ1-5
CDR3 DNA: TGCGCCAGCAGCCGGGACGGGACAGGCTACAATCAGCCCCAGCATTTT
CDR3 protein: CASSRDGTGYNQPQHF

V gene: TRBV25-1
D gene: -
clone size: -
J gene: TRBJ1-2
CDR3 DNA: TGTGCCAGCAGTCCCAATGGGATCCAGCCCGATGGCTACACCTTC
CDR3 protein: CASSPNGIQPDGYTF

V gene: TRBV28
D gene: TRBD2
clone size: many
J gene: TRBJ2-3
CDR3 DNA: TGTGCCAGCAGTTCCCCACTAGCGGGAGACACAGATACGCAGTATTTT
CDR3 protein: CASSSPLAGDTDTQYF

V gene: TRBV15
D gene: -
clone size: many
J gene: TRBJ2-1
CDR3 DNA: TGTGCCACCAGCAGAGATGGCGGAAGCTCCTACAATGAGCAGTTCTTC
CDR3 protein: CATSRDGGSSYNEQFF

V gene: TRBV27
D gene: TRBD1
clone size: many
J gene: TRBJ1-6
CDR3 DNA: TGTGCCAGCAGTTCAATGGACAGGACGAGTTCACCCCTCCACTTT
CDR3 protein: CASSSMDRTSSPLHF

V gene: TRBV6-1
D gene: TRBD1
clone size: few
J gene: TRBJ2-7
CDR3 DNA: TGTGCCAGCAGTGGGACAGGGGGTACCTACGAGCAGTACTTC
CDR3 protein: CASSGTGGTYEQYF